These T cell receptor beta chains were read from a single sample in a study of blood T cell repertoires in COVID-19. Sequenced by immunoSEQ multiplex PCR; TCRdb stores in-frame clones only, minus some. The table lists about 83,000 clones, approximately 81% of them singletons, with roughly 15% in the top ten. The sequenced sample consisted of peripheral blood. The receptor source for this set is an elderly woman with acute or convalescent COVID-19. CDR3s include the opening cysteine and the closing phenylalanine or tryptophan. The D gene is left open where the match is weak. The size field is filled for only some rows; it gives once, few, many or a size class.

>NA|TRBJ1-5|TRBV7-2|once
CASSEGGAGLSQPQHF
TGTGCCAGCAGCGAGGGGGGGGCAGGGCTCAGTCAGCCCCAGCATTTT
>TRBD1|TRBJ2-7|TRBV27|once
CASKRGGTGAYEQYF
TGTGCCAGTAAACGGGGCGGGACAGGGGCCTACGAGCAGTACTTC
>NA|TRBJ1-2|TRBV6-5|NA
CASRLGGIYGYTF
TGTGCCAGCAGACTGGGGGGGATTTATGGCTACACCTTC
>NA|TRBJ2-7|TRBV28|NA
CASRGSSYEQYF
TGTGCCAGCAGGGGCAGTTCCTACGAGCAGTACTTC
>TRBD1|TRBJ2-1|TRBV7-8|NA
CASSLDREVGEQFF
TGTGCCAGCAGCTTGGACAGGGAAGTAGGTGAGCAGTTCTTC
>NA|TRBJ1-1|TRBV6-5|NA
CASRERSYGGTEAFF
TGTGCCAGCAGGGAGAGATCTTACGGAGGGACTGAAGCTTTCTTT
>NA|TRBJ2-2|TRBV7-9|once
CASSLGGETGELFF
TGTGCCAGCAGCTTAGGAGGCGAAACCGGGGAGCTGTTTTTT
>NA|TRBJ2-5|TRBV28|NA
CASSLGPLISGSNF
TGTGCCAGCAGTTTAGGGCCCCTGATAAGCGGGTCGAACTTC
>NA|TRBJ2-7|TRBV5-1|NA
CASSRGGGVNEQYF
TGCGCCAGCAGTCGAGGAGGTGGAGTCAACGAGCAGTACTTC
>NA|TRBJ1-1|TRBV6-5|NA
CASSYMAANTEAFF
TGTGCCAGCAGTTACATGGCGGCAAACACTGAAGCTTTCTTT
>TRBD1|TRBJ1-1|TRBV14|once
CASSSGDRVTNTEAFF
TGTGCCAGCAGCAGCGGGGACAGGGTGACTAACACTGAAGCTTTCTTT
>TRBD1|TRBJ1-2|TRBV5-1|NA
CASSSTGARGYGYTF
TGCGCCAGCAGCTCGACAGGGGCCCGGGGCTATGGCTACACCTTC
>TRBD1|TRBJ1-6|TRBV30|NA
CAWSRTGAYSPLHF
TGTGCCTGGAGTAGGACAGGGGCGTATTCACCCCTCCACTTT
>TRBD1|TRBJ1-2|TRBV10-3|many
CAINRQGSNGYTF
TGTGCCATCAACCGACAGGGGAGCAATGGCTACACCTTC
>TRBD1|TRBJ1-6|TRBV7-8|NA
CASSGTGDALGSPLHF
TGTGCCAGCAGCGGTACAGGGGACGCCCTAGGGTCACCCCTCCACTTT
>NA|TRBJ1-3|TRBV20-1|NA
CSARREGTIYF
TGCAGTGCTAGGAGGGAAGGCACCATATATTTT
>NA|TRBJ1-1|TRBV3-1/TRBV3-2|NA
CASSQDGGVRNTEAFF
TGTGCCAGCAGCCAAGATGGGGGGGTGAGGAACACTGAAGCTTTCTTT
>TRBD1|TRBJ1-2|TRBV6-5|NA
CASSPGGQGLYGYTF
TGTGCCAGCAGCCCAGGGGGGCAGGGGCTCTATGGCTACACCTTC
>TRBD1|TRBJ2-2|TRBV19|few
CASRQGSGELFF
TGTGCCAGTCGACAGGGGAGCGGGGAGCTGTTTTTT
>NA|TRBJ2-5|TRBV5-1|NA
CASSLEGRETQYF
TGCGCCAGCAGCTTAGAGGGTCGGGAGACCCAGTACTTC
>TRBD1|TRBJ1-1|TRBV2|NA
CASSWRQGGAEAFF
TGTGCCAGCAGTTGGCGACAGGGGGGGGCTGAAGCTTTCTTT
>TRBD2|TRBJ2-1|TRBV5-4|once
CASSFGGTSYNEQFF
TGTGCCAGCAGTTTCGGGGGGACCTCCTACAATGAGCAGTTCTTC
>TRBD2|TRBJ2-5|TRBV24-1|NA
CATSDMGLAGGQETQYF
TGTGCCACCAGTGATATGGGACTAGCGGGGGGGCAGGAGACCCAGTACTTC
>NA|TRBJ2-5|TRBV4-1|NA
CASSQGTRGEETQYF
TGCGCCAGCAGCCAAGGGACCCGGGGTGAAGAGACCCAGTACTTC
>TRBD1|TRBJ1-4|TRBV29-1|NA
CSVTRGLREKLFF
TGCAGCGTCACCAGGGGGCTTCGTGAAAAACTGTTTTTT
>NA|TRBJ2-1|TRBV2|NA
CASRTTGVNEQFF
TGTGCCAGCAGGACGACAGGTGTCAATGAGCAGTTCTTC
>NA|TRBJ2-5|TRBV5-1|NA
CASSPQGRTETQYF
TGCGCCAGCAGTCCACAGGGTCGAACGGAGACCCAGTACTTC
>NA|TRBJ1-3|TRBV3-1/TRBV3-2|NA
CASSPGMVTGNTIYF
TGTGCCAGCAGCCCAGGGATGGTTACTGGAAACACCATATATTTT
>TRBD1|TRBJ2-1|TRBV19|NA
CASNSRDRVSEQFF
TGTGCCAGTAATTCTAGGGACAGGGTATCCGAGCAGTTCTTC
>NA|TRBJ2-2|TRBV10-1|NA
CASSPRQANTGELFF
TGCGCCAGCAGCCCGAGACAGGCGAACACCGGGGAGCTGTTTTTT
>NA|TRBJ1-6|TRBV3-1/TRBV3-2|NA
CASTDSSYNSPLHF
TGTGCCAGCACCGACAGCTCCTATAATTCACCCCTCCACTTT